Presented here are 3 T cell receptor beta chains from one specimen sequenced in a study of blood T cell repertoires in COVID-19. Measured with immunoSEQ multiplex PCR; TCRdb has only the in-frame clones, and not every one. The sample holds 75,000 to 80,000 clones; about 88% are singletons and the top ten take roughly 45%. Sequences were obtained from peripheral blood. The receptors shown here come from a human donor in a cohort sampled during active COVID-19.

The genes are TRBV2 and TRBJ2-1, with D tentatively TRBD2 (5 bases). Trimming shortened V by 0 bases and J by 1 base, and 10 bases separated the two germline ends. CDR3 length: 16 residues. Germline lookup yields CDR1 SNHLY and CDR2 FYNNEI. The DNA of the CDR3 is TGTGCCAGCAGTGAAGCAGAGCGGCCTTCCTACAATGAGCAGTTCTTC. It is translated as CASSEAERPSYNEQFF.

The chain carries TRBV7-2 and TRBJ2-7; the match to TRBD2 covers 9 bases. The CDR3 has 14 amino acids. V dropped 1 base and J dropped 3; count of bases not matched to a gene: 1. Germline assignment: CDR1 SGHTA and CDR2 FQGNSA. The CDR3 sequence: CASSLEAGGYEQYF. For the CDR3, the DNA is TGTGCCAGCAGCTTAGAAGCGGGGGGCTACGAGCAGTACTTC.

V and J are TRBV27 and TRBJ2-7; 14 positions match TRBD2. This CDR3 spans 16 amino acids. Trimming cost V 4 bases and J 3 bases; bases outside gene matches: 5. Germline CDR1 MNHEY, CDR2 SMNVEV (reference sequence). The DNA of the CDR3 is TGTGCCAGCAGTTACGGGACTAGCGGGAGCAACTACGAGCAGTACTTC. Translation: CASSYGTSGSNYEQYF.